These T cell receptor beta chains were read from a single sample in a study of T cells in Graves' hyperthyroidism and ophthalmopathy. In TCRdb, the multiplex PCR reads were re-called with MiXCR into one record per CDR3 protein. The table records over 700,000 distinct CDR3 sequences, over 35% of them present only once. Material: blood. The receptors stem from a man aged 18 to 29 with Graves' hyperthyroidism. Each CDR3 is given with its conserved first and last residue. The D gene is left open where the match is weak. Expanded clones are given a class, and other clones once, few, many or no size at all.

TRBV20-1	-	TRBJ2-5	TRBD2	TGCAGTGCTAGCCCGTCGGGGGGGCAAGAGACCCAGTACTTC	CSASPSGGQETQYF
TRBV7-8	many	TRBJ1-2	TRBD1	TGTGCCAGCAGCCCCGGGACAGGGAATGGCTACACCTTC	CASSPGTGNGYTF
TRBV10-1	-	TRBJ2-7	-	TGCGCCAGCCCCGGGCCCCGTGGCGAGCAGTACTTC	CASPGPRGEQYF
TRBV5-1	-	TRBJ1-4	-	TGCGCCAGCAGCTTGGAGCGGCCCGGCGGCGAAAAACTGTTTTTT	CASSLERPGGEKLFF
TRBV9	many	TRBJ2-2	-	TGTGCCAGCAGCGCCGAGGGAACCGGGGAGCTGTTTTTT	CASSAEGTGELFF
TRBV9	many	TRBJ2-2	-	TGTGCCAGCAGCGCGGAGGAGGCCGGGGAGCTGTTTTTT	CASSAEEAGELFF
TRBV29-1	-	TRBJ1-6	-	TGCAGCGTTGGGTTTGGAAGGGATTCACCCCTCCACTTT	CSVGFGRDSPLHF
TRBV7-8	-	TRBJ1-1	-	TGTGCCAGCAGCTTAGTTCGGGTCCCCCATAGAAACACTGAAGCTTTCTTT	CASSLVRVPHRNTEAFF
TRBV2	-	TRBJ1-3	-	TGTGCCAGCGAAACGGGGCCCTCTGGAAACACCATATATTTT	CASETGPSGNTIYF
TRBV7-9	many	TRBJ1-1	-	TGTGCCAGCAGCTTACCGAGGGACACTGAAGCTTTCTTT	CASSLPRDTEAFF
TRBV19	-	TRBJ1-5	-	TGTGCCAGTAGTATTTCCCGCACCCCGAGAGGATCGAATCAGCCCCAGCATTTT	CASSISRTPRGSNQPQHF
TRBV6-6	-	TRBJ1-3	-	TGTGCCAGCAGTGAAGCCCCATTCTCTGGAAACACCATATATTTT	CASSEAPFSGNTIYF
TRBV25-1	many	TRBJ1-2	TRBD1	TGTGCCAGCAGTGAATTATTCATGGGGCAGGGGGCTGAGGGCTACACCTTC	CASSELFMGQGAEGYTF
TRBV11-2	-	TRBJ2-2	-	TGTGCCAGCAGCTCCCTCACTGGGTCACTCGGGGAGCTGTTTTTT	CASSSLTGSLGELFF
TRBV7-8	-	TRBJ1-1	TRBD1	TGTGCCAGCAGCTTCGACCCCCGACAGGGTGGGTCCCCTGAAGCTTTCTTT	CASSFDPRQGGSPEAFF
TRBV20-1	-	TRBJ1-5	-	TGCAGTGTCCGACGAATTCTTGGCCCCCAGCATTTT	CSVRRILGPQHF
TRBV12-3/TRBV12-4	few	TRBJ1-2	-	TGTGCCAGCAGCCCTTTCTCAAACTATGGCTACACCTTC	CASSPFSNYGYTF
TRBV25-1	few	TRBJ2-7	-	TGTGCCAGCAGTGAATATTTTGGACAATACGAGCAGTACTTC	CASSEYFGQYEQYF
TRBV6-6	few	TRBJ2-5	TRBD2	TGTGCAGCAAGCGGGGGGGAGACCCAGTACTTC	CAASGGETQYF
TRBV10-3	-	TRBJ1-1	-	TGTGCCATCGCAGCGGGGGAGAACACTGAAGCTTTCTTT	CAIAAGENTEAFF
TRBV10-3	few	TRBJ2-2	-	TGTGCCATCAGCGGACTTAACACCGGGGAGCTGTTTTTT	CAISGLNTGELFF
TRBV19	-	TRBJ1-3	-	TGTGCCAGTAGTATCCGGCCAGTTGACTTACGGCGAGGAAACACCATATATTTT	CASSIRPVDLRRGNTIYF
TRBV9	-	TRBJ1-5	TRBD1	TGTGCCAGCAGCCCCGGGACAGGGGGCTTTCAGCCCCAGCATTTT	CASSPGTGGFQPQHF
TRBV7-6	-	TRBJ2-2	-	TGTGCCAGCAGCTTAGGTTATAACCCGAACACCGGGGAGCTGTTTTTT	CASSLGYNPNTGELFF
TRBV2	many	TRBJ1-5	-	TGTGCCAGCAGGACCGCAGGGGAAGGTCAGCCCCAGCATTTT	CASRTAGEGQPQHF
TRBV9	few	TRBJ2-2	-	TGTGCCAGCAGCACCAGGGGGGCGGGAGTCCCCGGGGAGCTGTTTTTT	CASSTRGAGVPGELFF
TRBV6-5	few	TRBJ2-5	-	TGTGCCAGCACCACGGGCCCGGGGGAGACCCAGTACTTC	CASTTGPGETQYF
TRBV28	few	TRBJ1-1	-	TGTGCCAGCAGGGTACAAGGGTCGTACACTGAAGCTTTCTTT	CASRVQGSYTEAFF
TRBV5-1	-	TRBJ1-4	TRBD1	TGCGCCAGCAGCTTCAGGGGACAGGATGAAAAACTGTTTTTT	CASSFRGQDEKLFF
TRBV29-1	few	TRBJ2-2	TRBD1	TGCAGCGTTGAAGATGACCGACAGGGGTGGACCGGGGAGCTGTTTTTT	CSVEDDRQGWTGELFF
TRBV7-9	many	TRBJ2-5	-	TGTGCCAGCAGTTCAGCGGGTCCCGTCGAGACCCAGTACTTC	CASSSAGPVETQYF
TRBV6-5	-	TRBJ1-1	-	TGTGCCAGCAGGTCCCCGGGGGCCGGGGACACTGAAGCTTTCTTT	CASRSPGAGDTEAFF
TRBV20-1	-	TRBJ2-5	TRBD2	TGCAGTGCTAGAGAAGTCCAGCGGGGGCGAAAGACCCAGTACTTC	CSAREVQRGRKTQYF
TRBV14	few	TRBJ2-7	-	TGTGCCAGCAGACTGACAGCCTCCTACGAGCAGTACTTC	CASRLTASYEQYF
TRBV7-9	once	TRBJ1-6	-	TGTGCCAGCAGCCACTCCGTCGGGGGGGGCTCACCCCTCCACTTT	CASSHSVGGGSPLHF
TRBV29-1	-	TRBJ1-1	-	TGCAGCGTTGTCGGGACCATCACTGAAGCTTTCTTT	CSVVGTITEAFF
TRBV7-3	many	TRBJ2-5	-	TGTGCCAGCAGCCGCAACAGGGATGAGACCCAGTACTTC	CASSRNRDETQYF
TRBV20-1	-	TRBJ1-2	-	TGCAGTGCTCCAGGACGGGTCTATGGCTACACCTTC	CSAPGRVYGYTF
TRBV10-3	-	TRBJ1-1	TRBD1	TGTGCCATCCAGGGCACAGGGGGGGACACTGAAGCTTTCTTT	CAIQGTGGDTEAFF
TRBV20-1	-	TRBJ2-5	-	TGCAGTGCTAGAGACCGGACTGGGCAAGAGACCCAGTACTTC	CSARDRTGQETQYF
TRBV10-3	-	TRBJ2-2	TRBD2	TGTGCCATCAGTGAAACCCCCCTAGCGGGAGAGTTTGGAACCGGGGAGCTGTTTTTT	CAISETPLAGEFGTGELFF
TRBV9	few	TRBJ1-2	-	TGTGCCAGCAGTGAAGAGGCGGGCGATGGCTACACCTTC	CASSEEAGDGYTF
TRBV7-8	many	TRBJ2-7	-	TGTGCCAGCAGCTTAGGGTACAGCTTCTACGAGCAGTACTTC	CASSLGYSFYEQYF
TRBV25-1	-	TRBJ2-7	-	TGTGCCAGCAGTCGCCAGGGGAAGTCCTACGAGCAGTACTTC	CASSRQGKSYEQYF
TRBV5-1	many	TRBJ1-5	-	TGCGCCAGCAGCCAGGTCCCGGATCAGCCCCAGCATTTT	CASSQVPDQPQHF
TRBV7-8	-	TRBJ2-7	TRBD1	TGTGCCAGCAGCACCTCCCCGGGACAGGGGAGCTCCTACGAGCAGTACTTC	CASSTSPGQGSSYEQYF
TRBV29-1	many	TRBJ1-2	-	TGCAGCGTGGCCACCGGACAAGGTTCCACAGGCTACACCTTC	CSVATGQGSTGYTF
TRBV7-9	many	TRBJ1-4	TRBD1	TGTGCCAGCGGGGGGACAGGAGAAAAACTGTTTTTT	CASGGTGEKLFF
TRBV29-1	-	TRBJ1-5	TRBD1	TGCAGCGTTGAGGCAGGGACAGCTAGCAATCAGCCCCAGCATTTT	CSVEAGTASNQPQHF